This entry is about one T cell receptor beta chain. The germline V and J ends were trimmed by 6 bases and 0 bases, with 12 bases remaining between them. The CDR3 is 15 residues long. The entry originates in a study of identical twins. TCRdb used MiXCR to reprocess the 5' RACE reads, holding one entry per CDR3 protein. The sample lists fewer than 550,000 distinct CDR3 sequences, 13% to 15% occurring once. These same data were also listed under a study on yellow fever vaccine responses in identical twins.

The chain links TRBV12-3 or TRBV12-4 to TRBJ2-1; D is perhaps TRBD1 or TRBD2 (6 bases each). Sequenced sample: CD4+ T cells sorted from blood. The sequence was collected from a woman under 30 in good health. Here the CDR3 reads CASSPRGDSYNEQFF. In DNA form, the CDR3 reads TGTGCCAGCAGCCCGAGGGGGGACTCCTACAATGAGCAGTTCTTC.